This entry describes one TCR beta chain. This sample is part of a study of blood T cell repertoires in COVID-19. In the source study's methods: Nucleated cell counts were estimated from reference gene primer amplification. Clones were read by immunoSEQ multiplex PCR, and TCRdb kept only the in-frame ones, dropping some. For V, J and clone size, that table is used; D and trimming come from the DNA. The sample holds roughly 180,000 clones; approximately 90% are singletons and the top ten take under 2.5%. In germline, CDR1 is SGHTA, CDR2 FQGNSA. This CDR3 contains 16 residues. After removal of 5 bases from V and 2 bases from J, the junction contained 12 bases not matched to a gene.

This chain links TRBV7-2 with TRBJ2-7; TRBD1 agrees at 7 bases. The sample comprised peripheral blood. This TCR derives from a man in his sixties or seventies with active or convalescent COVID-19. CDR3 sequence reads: CASSTYDREIPYEQYF. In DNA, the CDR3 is TGTGCCAGCAGCACCTACGACAGGGAGATTCCCTACGAGCAGTACTTC. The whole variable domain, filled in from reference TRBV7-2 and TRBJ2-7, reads GAGVSQSPSNKVTEKGKDVELRCDPISGHTALYWYRQSLGQGLEFLIYFQGNSAPDKSGLPSDRFSAERTGGSVSTLTIQRTQQEDSAVYLCASSTYDREIPYEQYFGPGTRLTVT.